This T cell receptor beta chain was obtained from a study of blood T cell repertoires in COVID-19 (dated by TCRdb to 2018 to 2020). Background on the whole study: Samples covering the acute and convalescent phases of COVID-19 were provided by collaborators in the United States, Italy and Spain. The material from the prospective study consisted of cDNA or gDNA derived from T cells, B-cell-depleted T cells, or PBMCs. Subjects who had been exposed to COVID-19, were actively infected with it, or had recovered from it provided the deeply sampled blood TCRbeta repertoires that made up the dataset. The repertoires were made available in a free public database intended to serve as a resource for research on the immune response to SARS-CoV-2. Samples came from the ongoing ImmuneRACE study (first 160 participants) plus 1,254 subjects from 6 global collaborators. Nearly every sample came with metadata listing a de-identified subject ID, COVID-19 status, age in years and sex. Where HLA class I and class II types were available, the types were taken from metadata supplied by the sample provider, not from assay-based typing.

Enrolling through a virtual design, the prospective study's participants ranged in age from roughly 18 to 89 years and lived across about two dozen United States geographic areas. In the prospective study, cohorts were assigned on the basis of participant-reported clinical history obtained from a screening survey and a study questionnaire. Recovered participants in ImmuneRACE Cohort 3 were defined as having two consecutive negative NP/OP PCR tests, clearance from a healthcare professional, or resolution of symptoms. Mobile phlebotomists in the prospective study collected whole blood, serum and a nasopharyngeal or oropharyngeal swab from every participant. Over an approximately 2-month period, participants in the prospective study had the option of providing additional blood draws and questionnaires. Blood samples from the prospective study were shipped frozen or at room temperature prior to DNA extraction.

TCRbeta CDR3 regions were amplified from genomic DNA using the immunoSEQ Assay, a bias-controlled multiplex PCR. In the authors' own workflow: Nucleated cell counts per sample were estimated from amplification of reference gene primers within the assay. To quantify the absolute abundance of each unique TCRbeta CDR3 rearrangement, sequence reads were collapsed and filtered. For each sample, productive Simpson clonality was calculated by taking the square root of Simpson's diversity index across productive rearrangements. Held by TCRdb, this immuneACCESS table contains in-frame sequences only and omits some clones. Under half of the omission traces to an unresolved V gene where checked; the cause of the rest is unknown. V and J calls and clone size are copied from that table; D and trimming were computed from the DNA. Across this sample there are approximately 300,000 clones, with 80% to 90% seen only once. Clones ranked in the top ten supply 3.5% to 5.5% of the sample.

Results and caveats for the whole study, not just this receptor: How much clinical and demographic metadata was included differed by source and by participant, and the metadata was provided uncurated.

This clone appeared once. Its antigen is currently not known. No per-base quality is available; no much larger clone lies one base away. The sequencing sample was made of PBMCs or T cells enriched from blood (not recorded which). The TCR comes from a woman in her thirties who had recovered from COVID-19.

Here the CDR3 is given as CASRRDSLSSGNTIYF. The nucleotide sequence is TGTGCCAGCAGGAGGGACAGCTTATCCTCTGGAAACACCATATATTTT. Recombination joined TRBV4-2 with TRBJ1-3; 7 central bases correspond to TRBD1. The germline V gene supplies CDR1 LGHNA and CDR2 YNFKEQ. The CDR3 starts with the cysteine, ends with the phenylalanine, and has 16 residues. Only the CDR3 DNA stays, 48 bases, in frame from base 1. V and J are trimmed by 6 bases and 0 bases, and the gene matches miss 8 bases of the junction.